This TCR beta chain emerged from a study of T cells in women clearing cervical HPV infection. Points from the study as a whole: A classifier using richness and V gene abundances reached an AUC of nearly 0.85. T-cell numbers per sample were unknown and may explain richness differences.

On this clone itself: No antigen is known for it.

Libraries were prepared by immunoSEQ multiplex PCR; TCRdb keeps only in-frame clonotypes and omits some of them. Its table lists fewer than 35,000 clones. The clonotype originates from a woman aged 18-70 years with a cervical HPV16 infection that either progressed to CIN3+ or cleared (not recorded which). The sequenced sample was blood buffy coat.

The DNA read from the CDR3 is TGTGCCATCAGTGAGAACAGTTTGAAAGAGACC. It yields the protein CAISENSLKET. The entire CDR3 protein is CAISENSLKETQYF. The J gene is TRBJ2-5, the V gene TRBV10-3; D is unresolved. Read data end 3 residues before the CDR3 end; the end is taken from the germline J gene. The CDR3 has 14 amino acids. Trimming cost V 2 bases and J 3 bases, with 10 bases left between them. From germline, CDR1 is ENHRY and CDR2 SYGVKD.